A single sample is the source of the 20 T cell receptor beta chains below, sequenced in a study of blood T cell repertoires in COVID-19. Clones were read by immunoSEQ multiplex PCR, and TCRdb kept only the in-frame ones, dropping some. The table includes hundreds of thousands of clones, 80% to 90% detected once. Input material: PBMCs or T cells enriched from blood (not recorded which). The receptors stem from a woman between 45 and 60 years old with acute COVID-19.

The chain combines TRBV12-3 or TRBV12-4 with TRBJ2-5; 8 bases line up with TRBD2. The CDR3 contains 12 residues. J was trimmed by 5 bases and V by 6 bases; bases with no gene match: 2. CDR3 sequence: CASRREGETQYF. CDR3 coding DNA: TGTGCCAGCAGACGGGAGGGGGAGACCCAGTACTTC.

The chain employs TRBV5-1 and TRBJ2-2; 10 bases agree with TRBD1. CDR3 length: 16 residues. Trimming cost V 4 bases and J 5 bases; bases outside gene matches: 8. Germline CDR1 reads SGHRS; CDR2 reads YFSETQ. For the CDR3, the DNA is TGCGCCAGCAGCGGTACCGGGACAGGGGTAACCGGGGAGCTGTTTTTT. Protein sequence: CASSGTGTGVTGELFF.

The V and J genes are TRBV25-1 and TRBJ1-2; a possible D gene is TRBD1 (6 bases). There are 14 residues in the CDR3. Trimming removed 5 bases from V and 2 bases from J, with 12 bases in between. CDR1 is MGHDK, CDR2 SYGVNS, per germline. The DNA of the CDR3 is TGTGCCAGCAGTAGGGGGGGAGGGAACTATGGCTACACCTTC. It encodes CASSRGGGNYGYTF.

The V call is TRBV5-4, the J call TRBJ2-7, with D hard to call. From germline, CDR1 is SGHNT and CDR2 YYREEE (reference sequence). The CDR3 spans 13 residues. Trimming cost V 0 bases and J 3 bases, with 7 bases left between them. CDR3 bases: TGTGCCAGCAGCTTGGGCTCTAGCTACGAGCAGTACTTC. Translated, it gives CASSLGSSYEQYF. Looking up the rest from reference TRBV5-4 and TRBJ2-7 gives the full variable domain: ETGVTQSPTHLIKTRGQQVTLRCSSQSGHNTVSWYQQALGQGPQFIFQYYREEENGRGNFPPRFSGLQFPNYSSELNVNALELDDSALYLCASSLGSSYEQYFGPGTRLTVT.

CDR3 coding DNA: TGTGCCAGCAGCTCCGTAGCGGGAGACTCCTACAATGAGCAGTTCTTC. Encoded protein: CASSSVAGDSYNEQFF. The chain employs TRBV7-2 and TRBJ2-1, with 9 bases fitting TRBD2. The CDR3 spans 16 residues. Germline lookup yields CDR1 SGHTA and CDR2 FQGNSA. With 4 bases clipped from V and 0 bases from J, the junction kept 4 bases outside the gene matches.

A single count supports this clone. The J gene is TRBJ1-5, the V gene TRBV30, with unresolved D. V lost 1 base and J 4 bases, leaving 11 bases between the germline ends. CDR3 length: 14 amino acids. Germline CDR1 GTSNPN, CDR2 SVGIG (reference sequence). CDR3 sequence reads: CAWSEERENQPQHF. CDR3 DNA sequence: TGTGCCTGGAGTGAGGAGAGGGAAAATCAGCCCCAGCATTTT.

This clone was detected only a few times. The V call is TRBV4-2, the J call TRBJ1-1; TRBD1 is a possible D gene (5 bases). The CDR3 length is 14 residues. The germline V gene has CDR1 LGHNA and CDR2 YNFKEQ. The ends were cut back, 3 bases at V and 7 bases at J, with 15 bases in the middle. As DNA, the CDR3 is TGTGCCAGCAGCCAGTTTGGAGGGGAGTTTGAAGCTTTCTTT. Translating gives CASSQFGGEFEAFF.

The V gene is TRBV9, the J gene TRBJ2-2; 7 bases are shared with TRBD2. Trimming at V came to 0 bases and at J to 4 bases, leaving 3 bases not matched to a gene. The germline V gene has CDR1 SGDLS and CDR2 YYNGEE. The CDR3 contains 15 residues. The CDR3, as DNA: TGTGCCAGCAGCGTAGTAGCGGGCGGCACCGGGGAGCTGTTTTTT. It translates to CASSVVAGGTGELFF.

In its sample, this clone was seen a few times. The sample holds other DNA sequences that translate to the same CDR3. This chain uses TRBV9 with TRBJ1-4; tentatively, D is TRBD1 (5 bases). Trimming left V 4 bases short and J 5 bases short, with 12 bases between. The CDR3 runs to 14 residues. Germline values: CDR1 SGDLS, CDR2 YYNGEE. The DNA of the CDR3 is TGTGCCAGCAGCCCTTGGCGGGGGAATGAAAAACTGTTTTTT. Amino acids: CASSPWRGNEKLFF. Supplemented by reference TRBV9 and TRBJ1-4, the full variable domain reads DSGVTQTPKHLITATGQRVTLRCSPRSGDLSVYWYQQSLDQGLQFLIQYYNGEERAKGNILERFSAQQFPDLHSELNLSSLELGDSALYFCASSPWRGNEKLFFGSGTQLSVL.

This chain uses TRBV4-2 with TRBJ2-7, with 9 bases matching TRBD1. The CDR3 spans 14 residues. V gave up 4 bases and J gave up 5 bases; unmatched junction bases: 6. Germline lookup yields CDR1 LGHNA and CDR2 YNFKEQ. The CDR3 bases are TGTGCCAGCAGCCCTGGACAGGGGACGGACGAGCAGTACTTC. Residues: CASSPGQGTDEQYF.

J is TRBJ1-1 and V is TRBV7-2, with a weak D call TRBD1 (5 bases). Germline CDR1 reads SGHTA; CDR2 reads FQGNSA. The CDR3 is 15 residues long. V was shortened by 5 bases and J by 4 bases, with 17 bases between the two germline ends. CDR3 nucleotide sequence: TGTGCCAGCAGCAAACGGGGGGATGGGGGCACTGAAGCTTTCTTT. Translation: CASSKRGDGGTEAFF. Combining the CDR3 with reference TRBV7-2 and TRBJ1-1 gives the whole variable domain GAGVSQSPSNKVTEKGKDVELRCDPISGHTALYWYRQSLGQGLEFLIYFQGNSAPDKSGLPSDRFSAERTGGSVSTLTIQRTQQEDSAVYLCASSKRGDGGTEAFFGQGTRLTVV.

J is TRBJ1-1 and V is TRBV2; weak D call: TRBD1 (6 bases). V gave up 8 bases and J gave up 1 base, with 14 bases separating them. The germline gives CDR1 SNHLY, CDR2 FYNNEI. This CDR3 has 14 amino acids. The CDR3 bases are TGTGCCAGCGGCCCGGACAGTACGAACACTGAAGCTTTCTTT. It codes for CASGPDSTNTEAFF.

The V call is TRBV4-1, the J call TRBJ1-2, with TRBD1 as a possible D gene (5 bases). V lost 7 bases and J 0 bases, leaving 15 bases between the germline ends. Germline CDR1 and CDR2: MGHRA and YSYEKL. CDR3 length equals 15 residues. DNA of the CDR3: TGCGCCAGCACCCCTACGGCACAGGCTAACTATGGCTACACCTTC. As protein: CASTPTAQANYGYTF.

CDR3 amino acids: CAISTGQAGNNQPQHF. The CDR3 nucleotides are TGTGCCATCAGTACAGGACAGGCGGGGAACAATCAGCCCCAGCATTTT. The chain links TRBV10-3 to TRBJ1-5, with 7 positions matching TRBD1. CDR1 and CDR2 from the germline V gene are ENHRY and SYGVKD. This CDR3 spans 16 amino acids. V shed 5 bases, J shed 3 bases, and the junction held 10 bases outside the gene matches.

CDR3 DNA: TGCAGCGTTGCAAGGGGATCCTACGAGCAGTACTTC. This translates into CSVARGSYEQYF. The chain joins TRBV29-1 to TRBJ2-7, with D tentatively TRBD1 (5 bases). The CDR3 totals 12 residues. Trimming took 4 bases from V and 1 from J, leaving 8 bases between them. In germline, CDR1 is SQVTM, CDR2 ANQGSEA.

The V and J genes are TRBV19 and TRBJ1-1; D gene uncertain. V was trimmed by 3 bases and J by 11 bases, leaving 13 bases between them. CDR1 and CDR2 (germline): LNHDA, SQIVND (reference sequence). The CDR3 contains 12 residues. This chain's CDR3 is CASSIGMRGAFF. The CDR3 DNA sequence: TGTGCCAGTAGTATTGGGATGAGAGGGGCTTTCTTT.

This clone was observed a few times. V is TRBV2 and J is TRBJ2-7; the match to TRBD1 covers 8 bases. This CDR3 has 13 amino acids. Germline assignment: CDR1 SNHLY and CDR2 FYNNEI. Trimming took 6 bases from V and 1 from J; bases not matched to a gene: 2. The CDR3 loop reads CASRGTGSYEQYF. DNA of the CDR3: TGTGCCAGCAGAGGGACAGGTTCCTACGAGCAGTACTTC.

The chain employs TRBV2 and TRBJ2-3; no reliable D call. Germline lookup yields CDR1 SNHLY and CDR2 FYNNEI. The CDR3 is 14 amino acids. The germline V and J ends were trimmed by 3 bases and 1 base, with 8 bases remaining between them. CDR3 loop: CASSEGGRTDTQYF. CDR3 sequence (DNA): TGTGCCAGCAGTGAGGGTGGGCGCACAGATACGCAGTATTTT.

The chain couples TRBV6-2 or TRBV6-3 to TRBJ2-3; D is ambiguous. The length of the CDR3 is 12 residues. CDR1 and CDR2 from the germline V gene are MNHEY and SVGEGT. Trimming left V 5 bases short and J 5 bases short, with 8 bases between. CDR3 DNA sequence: TGTGCCAGCAGTACGCTAGGAGATACGCAGTATTTT. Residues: CASSTLGDTQYF.

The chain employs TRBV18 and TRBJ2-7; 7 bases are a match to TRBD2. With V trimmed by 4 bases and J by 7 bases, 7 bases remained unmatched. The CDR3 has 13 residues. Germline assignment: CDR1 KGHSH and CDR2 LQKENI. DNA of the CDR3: TGTGCCAGCTCACGTCGGGAGGATTTTGAGCAGTACTTC. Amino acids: CASSRREDFEQYF.